These 30 T cell receptor beta chains were sequenced from one sample in a study of tumor-infiltrating lymphocytes in primary liver carcinoma. The input was 450 to 500 ng total RNA; TCR beta cDNA was made from it with a constant-region primer. Investigators got TCR beta libraries out of three nested multiplex PCR rounds, done with slightly modified ARM-PCR. Rounds one and two of PCR, each of roughly 11 cycles, were primed with TRBV1-TRBV30 forward primers and a C-beta reverse primer. TCRdb itself ran the multiplex PCR reads through MiXCR, one entry per CDR3 protein. Of fewer than 85,000 distinct CDR3 sequences listed, roughly 71% are singletons. The tissue used was unsorted bulk material of roughly 17-31 mg. RNA and DNA were co-extracted from it with the AllPrep DNA/RNA mini kit. The sample comprised tumor-adjacent normal liver tissue. Receptors were obtained from a man aged 40-49 years with primary liver carcinoma and hepatitis B virus infection.

This clonotype was counted ten times or more. The chain recombines TRBV6-5 with TRBJ2-2; D not resolved. The CDR3 runs to 14 residues. From germline, CDR1 is MNHEY and CDR2 SVGAGI. V was pared by 1 base and J by 4 bases, with 7 bases between. This CDR3 is CASSYLPGTGELFF. DNA for the CDR3: TGTGCCAGCAGTTACTTACCGGGCACCGGGGAGCTGTTTTTT.

This clonotype is deemed medium-sized. V and J are TRBV11-2 and TRBJ2-2; D ambiguous. The V gene lost 4 bases and the J gene lost 7 bases, with 10 bases spanning the gap. The CDR3 extends over 13 amino acids. CDR1 is SGHAT, CDR2 FQNNGV, per germline. The CDR3 is CASSSQTGGELFF. CDR3 nucleotides: TGTGCCAGCAGCTCTCAGACTGGCGGGGAGCTGTTTTTT.

This clonotype was recorded at least ten times. The genes are TRBV5-1 and TRBJ2-2; 9 bases are a match to TRBD2. The CDR3 consists of 16 residues. Trimming cost V 1 base and J 3 bases; bases outside gene matches: 4. The V gene's germline CDR1 is SGHRS and CDR2 YFSETQ. The CDR3 sequence: CASSLYPSGDTGELFF. Here the CDR3 DNA reads TGCGCCAGCAGCTTGTATCCTAGCGGGGACACCGGGGAGCTGTTTTTT.

The rearrangement joins TRBV4-2 to TRBJ2-1; TRBD2 matches at 9 bases. Germline V gives CDR1 LGHNA, CDR2 YNFKEQ. After removal of 6 bases from V and 3 bases from J, the junction contained 9 bases not matched to a gene. This CDR3 is built from 16 residues. For the CDR3, the DNA is TGTGCCAGCAGTCCCTTAGCGGGAGAGGTCTACAATGAGCAGTTCTTC. This encodes CASSPLAGEVYNEQFF.

Note on this clonotype: Because it lacks the conserved phenylalanine or tryptophan at the end, this CDR3 is likely a read error. The DNA is left out, because the CDR3 cannot be placed on it with certainty; the CDR3 is given as TCRdb lists it. The chain has TRBV29-1 and TRBJ2-2; the table names TRBD1, a call not compared with the DNA. From germline, CDR1 is SQVTM and CDR2 ANQGSEA. From its first to its last residue, the CDR3 has 12 amino acids. CDR3 residues: CSLRTGSGELFS.

This clonotype was observed a single time. V usage is TRBV4-1 and J usage is TRBJ2-1; TRBD1 or TRBD2 may be the D gene (5 bases each). Trimming shortened V by 4 bases and J by 3 bases, and 13 bases separated the two germline ends. The germline V gene has CDR1 MGHRA and CDR2 YSYEKL. The CDR3 covers 15 residues. As DNA, the CDR3 is TGCGCCAGCAGCCGGGGACCAGCGGACTACAATGAGCAGTTCTTC. Translation gives CASSRGPADYNEQFF.

About this clonotype: An end of the junction does not agree with germline; a read error may underlie this. The chain carries TRBV6-6 and TRBJ2-7; 11 bases agree with TRBD2. Germline loops: CDR1 MNHNY, CDR2 SVGAGI (reference sequence). The CDR3 covers 14 residues. CDR3 amino acids: CASSPPTSGIELYF. In nucleotides, the CDR3 is TGTGCCAGTAGTCCCCCGACTAGCGGGATCGAGCTGTACTTC.

Points on this clonotype: Compared with germline, one end of the junction differs, possibly owing to a read error. The rearrangement links TRBV6-5 to TRBJ2-3; D remains ambiguous. This CDR3 is 13 amino acids long. CDR1 and CDR2 from the germline V gene are MNHEY and SVGAGI. This chain's CDR3 is CAGSYGESDTHYF. The CDR3 coding sequence is TGTGCCGGCAGTTACGGCGAGTCGGATACGCACTATTTT.

This clonotype was detected only once. The rearrangement joins TRBV5-5 to TRBJ2-7; perhaps TRBD2 as D (5 bases). This CDR3 has 13 residues. In germline, CDR1 is SGHKS, CDR2 YYEKEE (reference sequence). With 3 bases removed from V and 5 bases from J, the gap between germline ends came to 12 bases. The CDR3 DNA reads TGTGCCAGCAGCTATAGGATCGGGAACGAGCAGTACTTC. Protein: CASSYRIGNEQYF.

About this clonotype itself: An end of the junction differs from the germline gene, which may be a read error. This sequence joins TRBV14 and TRBJ1-1; D unclear. CDR1 and CDR2 (germline): SGHDN, FVKESK. The CDR3 spans 17 residues. The CDR3 is CAGSHVLKLSGGTEAFF. Written as DNA, the CDR3 is TGTGCCGGCAGCCACGTCCTTAAGCTTTCAGGAGGGACTGAAGCTTTCTTT.

This clonotype has a count of ten or more. This rearrangement joins TRBV29-1 to TRBJ1-2; D gene ambiguous. This CDR3 spans 12 amino acids. Germline-derived CDR1 and CDR2 are SQVTM and ANQGSEA. V was trimmed by 8 bases and J by 1 base, leaving 11 bases between them. The CDR3 DNA is TGCAGCTCAACCGGCGGTAACTATGGCTACACCTTC. Amino acid sequence: CSSTGGNYGYTF.

Comments on this clonotype: At one boundary the junction diverges from the germline segment, which might be a read error. The V and J genes are TRBV4-1 and TRBJ2-6, with D maybe TRBD2 (6 bases). The germline CDR1 and CDR2 sequences are MGHRA and YSYEKL. The CDR3 is 21 residues long. The CDR3 DNA sequence: TGCGCCAGCAGAGTGTCCGCGGCAAGGTCCCGAGTGGTTAGGAGGGCCAACGACCTGACTTTC. It yields the protein CASRVSAARSRVVRRANDLTF.

About this clonotype: The conserved phenylalanine or tryptophan normally closing the CDR3 is absent here, so this likely arose from a read error. CDR3 bases: TGTGCCAGCAACGATCTGGACAGGGGGTTTACCGGGGAGCTGTTTCTT. Translated: CASNDLDRGFTGELFL. J is TRBJ2-2 and V is TRBV4-1, with 10 bases that match TRBD1. From germline, CDR1 is MGHRA and CDR2 YSYEKL. The CDR3 loop spans 16 amino acids.

This clonotype is classed as large. J is TRBJ1-2 and V is TRBV12-3 or TRBV12-4, with 8 bases aligning to TRBD1. J gave up 7 bases and V 3 bases, and 1 base lay outside the gene matches. The CDR3 spans 12 residues. The chain's CDR3 is CASSLTGAGYTF. CDR3 DNA sequence: TGTGCCAGCAGTTTGACAGGGGCTGGCTACACCTTC.

A few counts support this clonotype. An end of the junction does not agree with germline; a read error may underlie this. The rearrangement joins TRBV6-2 or TRBV6-3 to TRBJ1-1; D unresolved. CDR1 and CDR2 (germline): MNHEY, SVGEGT. This CDR3 has 14 amino acids. CDR3: CAGGYPELNTGAFF. In DNA form, the CDR3 reads TGTGCCGGCGGTTACCCAGAGCTCAACACTGGAGCTTTCTTT.

This clonotype was counted at least ten times. The J gene is TRBJ2-7, the V gene TRBV12-3 or TRBV12-4; either TRBD1 or TRBD2 may fit D (5 bases each). This CDR3 has 14 residues. V shed 6 bases and J shed 2 bases, with 14 bases lying between them. This chain's CDR3 is CASSLRGAAYEQYF. Written as DNA, the CDR3 is TGTGCCAGCAGCCTTCGAGGGGCTGCCTACGAGCAGTACTTC.

This clonotype has at least ten counts. The chain recombines TRBV12-3 or TRBV12-4 with TRBJ2-3, with TRBD2 matching over 7 bases. The ends lost 3 bases at V and 4 bases at J; junction bases unmatched: 4. The CDR3 runs 14 residues. The CDR3 nucleotides read TGTGCCAGCAGTTTCGCAGCGGGATCAGATACGCAGTATTTT. Translating it yields CASSFAAGSDTQYF.

Comments on this clonotype: One end of the junction does not line up with germline, which may come from a read error. This sequence joins TRBV29-1 and TRBJ2-5, with a weak D call TRBD2 (6 bases). Per the germline V gene, CDR1 is SQVTM and CDR2 is ANQGSEA. The CDR3 length is 13 residues. The CDR3 sequence is CSSAGGPGETRYF. Written as DNA, the CDR3 is TGCAGTTCAGCAGGCGGTCCGGGAGAGACCCGGTACTTC.

As for this clonotype: It is likely a read error, because the conserved phenylalanine at the end of the CDR3 is missing. This chain joins TRBV6-2 or TRBV6-3 and TRBJ2-2; the D gene is possibly TRBD2 (5 bases). The CDR3 consists of 14 residues. Germline CDR1 and CDR2: MNHEY and SVGEGT. CDR3 sequence (DNA): TGTGCCAGCAGCTACTCGGGGTCCCCTGGGGAGCTGTTTCTT. This translates into CASSYSGSPGELFL.

As regards this clonotype: An end of the junction does not agree with germline; a read error may underlie this. The gene calls are TRBV11-2 and TRBJ2-7, with 8 bases aligning to TRBD1. Germline V gives CDR1 SGHAT, CDR2 FQNNGV. The CDR3 length is 13 residues. The CDR3 region has the DNA TGTGCCAGCAGCTTAGATTCAGGGGGCTGGCAGCACTTC. Translation gives CASSLDSGGWQHF.

Concerning this clonotype: Its ends do not fully match the called genes, so a read error is possible. The chain couples TRBV6-1 to TRBJ2-2, with 7 nucleotides matching TRBD1. The length of the CDR3 is 15 residues. CDR1 and CDR2 (germline): MNHNS, SASEGT. CDR3 sequence reads: CASSPADRDTVELFF. CDR3 DNA sequence: TGTGCCAGCAGTCCAGCAGACAGGGACACCGTGGAGCTGTTTTTT.

The chain uses TRBV5-5 and TRBJ2-3; D remains ambiguous. In germline, CDR1 is SGHKS, CDR2 YYEKEE (reference sequence). With 2 bases removed from V and 0 bases from J, the gap between germline ends came to 13 bases. The CDR3 length is 16 residues. For the CDR3, the DNA is TGTGCCAGCAGCTTAACAGTCAGATCTAGCACAGATACGCAGTATTTT. Its protein is CASSLTVRSSTDTQYF.

On this clonotype: The junction departs from germline at one end; a sequencing error may be responsible. The chain uses TRBV4-2 and TRBJ1-6, with D unresolved. This CDR3 has 13 amino acids. Germline loops: CDR1 LGHNA, CDR2 YNFKEQ. CDR3 nucleotides: TGTGTCAGCAGCCAAGGAAAAGGCGAACCCCTCCACTTT. Its protein is CVSSQGKGEPLHF.

The CDR3 protein is CANSRTSGRRADEQYF. CDR3 nucleotide sequence: TGTGCCAACAGCCGGACTAGCGGGAGGAGGGCAGACGAGCAGTACTTC. This chain links TRBV6-2 or TRBV6-3 with TRBJ2-7; TRBD2 matches at 14 bases. CDR1 and CDR2 from the germline V gene are MNHEY and SVGEGT. The CDR3 consists of 16 residues. Trimming cost V 10 bases and J 5 bases; bases outside gene matches: 13.

There are a few counts of this clonotype. This may be a read error: a much more frequent sequence differs by one nucleotide. V gene TRBV28 combines with J gene TRBJ1-4, with D uncertain. The CDR3 runs to 13 residues. V was cut by 11 bases and J by 3 bases, with 13 bases left in between. Per the germline V gene, CDR1 is MDHEN and CDR2 is SYDVKM. The DNA for the CDR3 is TGTGCCGCCCTACGGGTGTCTAATGAAAAACTGTTTTTT. It codes for CAALRVSNEKLFF.

This clonotype was found once. Its ends do not fully match the called genes, so a read error is possible. The V and J genes are TRBV6-2 or TRBV6-3 and TRBJ1-5; perhaps TRBD1 as D (5 bases). The CDR3 length is 15 residues. Germline V gene data show CDR1 as MNHEY and CDR2 as SVGEGT. The CDR3: CVSTLDSCSNHPQHF. CDR3 DNA sequence: TGTGTCAGCACCCTCGACAGTTGTAGCAATCATCCCCAGCATTTT.

With regard to this clonotype: Possible read error: a much larger clone is one base away. The chain combines TRBV28 with TRBJ1-2, with TRBD1 as a possible D gene (5 bases). There are 14 residues in the CDR3. Germline CDR1 MDHEN, CDR2 SYDVKM. Between the trimmed V and J ends, which lost 5 bases and 4 bases, there was a span of 14 bases. CDR3 protein: CASSLRDLLYGYTF. Written as DNA, the CDR3 is TGTGCCAGCAGTCTCCGGGACCTCCTCTATGGCTACACCTTC.

This chain links TRBV29-1 with TRBJ2-3; no firm D call. Germline CDR1 reads SQVTM; CDR2 reads ANQGSEA. This CDR3 is built from 13 residues. Trimming took 8 bases from V and 0 from J, leaving 12 bases between them. CDR3 sequence: CSFRATSTDTQYF. DNA for the CDR3: TGCAGCTTCCGGGCAACTAGCACAGATACGCAGTATTTT.

Of note for this clonotype: The CDR3 does not close with the conserved phenylalanine or tryptophan, likely indicating a read error. The V gene is TRBV7-9, the J gene TRBJ1-2, with no clear D. CDR3 length: 13 residues. CDR1 and CDR2 from the germline V gene are SEHNR and FQNEAQ (reference sequence). DNA for the CDR3: TGTACCAGCAGCTTACTGTCGGATTATGGCTACACCATC. It translates to CTSSLLSDYGYTI.

As for this clonotype: The CDR3 does not end in the conserved phenylalanine or tryptophan, so this is likely a read error. The DNA is left out, because the CDR3 cannot be placed on it with certainty; the CDR3 is given as TCRdb lists it. The chain couples TRBV5-1 to TRBJ2-4; the D segment call TRBD1 is taken from the table without a DNA check. From germline, CDR1 is SGHRS and CDR2 YFSETQ. The CDR3 adds up to 13 amino acids, both ends counted. CDR3 residues: CASSLGTLNIRYY.